This T cell receptor beta chain stems from a study of blood T cell repertoires in COVID-19 (dated by TCRdb to the early 2020s). As for the study more broadly: The collaborator samples originated in the United States, Italy and Spain and spanned the acute and convalescent phases of COVID-19. The material from the prospective study consisted of cDNA or gDNA derived from T cells, B-cell-depleted T cells, or PBMCs. Deeply sampled blood TCRbeta repertoires from subjects exposed to, actively infected with, or recovered from COVID-19 were included in the dataset. The repertoires were released in a freely available public database intended as a resource for research on the immune response to SARS-CoV-2. Samples were obtained from the ongoing ImmuneRACE study (first 160 participants) and from about 1,300 subjects provided by 6 global collaborators. The sample metadata nearly always contained a de-identified subject ID, COVID-19 status, age in years and sex. Where HLA class I and class II types were available, the types were taken from metadata supplied by the sample provider, not from assay-based typing. Summary of the overall study and its limitations: Clinical and demographic metadata were provided uncurated, with the amount varying by source and participant.

As concerns this clone: No antigen is known for it. Within one base of it there is no much larger clone, and no base qualities were kept.

TCRbeta CDR3 regions were amplified from genomic DNA by means of the immunoSEQ Assay, a bias-controlled multiplex PCR. From the authors' description of their analysis: Within the assay, amplification of reference gene primers was used to estimate how many nucleated cells each sample contained. To quantify the absolute abundance of each unique TCRbeta CDR3 rearrangement, sequence reads were collapsed and filtered. For each sample, productive Simpson clonality was calculated as the square root of Simpson's diversity index across productive rearrangements. TCRdb's version of the immuneACCESS table is confined to in-frame rearrangements and falls short of the full clone set. An unresolved V gene accounts for under half of the shortfall where checked; the remainder is of unknown origin. V and J calls and clone size follow that table, whereas D and trimming were derived from the DNA. Across this sample there are approximately 670,000 clones, with 75% to 90% seen only once. Together, the top ten hold about 0.26% of the sample.

The CDR3 measures 15 amino acids from cysteine to phenylalanine. The only DNA kept is the CDR3, 45 bases in frame from the first base. V trim: 6 bases; J trim: 5 bases; unmatched bases: 8. Per the germline V gene, SNHLY is the CDR1 and FYNNEI is the CDR2. Whole blood was collected in K2EDTA tubes by collaborating institutions according to the institutions' own protocols. For TCRbeta analysis, collaborators shipped samples in one of three forms: frozen whole blood, isolated PBMCs, or DNA extracted from either of those sample types. The chain is encoded by TRBV2 joined to TRBJ1-5; 9 central bases correspond to TRBD1. The sequenced material came from peripheral blood. This TCR derives from a woman aged 18-35 years with acute or convalescent COVID-19. The bases read TGTGCCAGCAGCTACAGGGGGCGCGGCGATCAGCCCCAGCATTTT. Its protein product is CASSYRGRGDQPQHF.